This T cell receptor beta chain was retrieved from a study of blood T cell repertoires in COVID-19. Everyone who took part was roughly 18 to 89 years old, and they came from about two dozen US areas. Clones were read by immunoSEQ multiplex PCR, and TCRdb kept only the in-frame ones, dropping some. The table shows 290,000 or so clones, with about 90% occurring only once. This CDR3 has 15 amino acids. The sequenced sample consisted of PBMCs or T cells enriched from blood (not recorded which). The V and J genes are TRBV21-1 and TRBJ2-7; the table's D call TRBD2 went unverified against the DNA. TRBV21-1 is tagged as a pseudogene. This sequence was found in a woman aged 18-29 years with acute COVID-19. The CDR3 spells CASSKTIREPYEQYF. Written as DNA, the CDR3 is TGTGCCAGCAGCAAAACTATAAGAGAGCCCTACGAGCAGTACTTC.